The 27 T cell receptor beta chains below were found in one sample sequenced in a study of graft-versus-host responses after intestinal transplantation. No antigens are known for them. Method: immunoSEQ multiplex PCR; TCRdb's copy keeps in-frame clones and lacks some. Of about 110,000 clones detected, 87% appear once; the ten largest clones hold less than 0.85%. The sample here was unstimulated CD4+ T cells sorted from spleen or lymph node cells, taken before transplant. Source of these receptors: a human donor who was the organ donor for an intestinal transplant.

This chain uses TRBV9 with TRBJ2-6, with 9 nucleotides matching TRBD1. Germline-derived CDR1 and CDR2 are SGDLS and YYNGEE. The J segment lost 3 bases and the V segment lost 4 bases, leaving 11 bases of the junction unmatched. CDR3 length: 18 residues. The CDR3 coding sequence is TGTGCCAGCAGCTCAAATTCCGGGACAGGGAATGGGGCCAACGTCCTGACTTTC. This gives the protein CASSSNSGTGNGANVLTF.

This clone occurred once. The gene calls are TRBV18 and TRBJ1-1, with a possible D match to TRBD1 (5 bases). The CDR3 consists of 15 residues. The germline V and J ends were trimmed by 2 bases and 4 bases, with 14 bases remaining between them. Germline-derived CDR1 and CDR2 are KGHSH and LQKENI. This CDR3 reads CASSPNQGWGTEAFF. CDR3 nucleotides: TGTGCCAGCTCACCAAATCAGGGTTGGGGCACTGAAGCTTTCTTT.

This chain joins TRBV4-2 and TRBJ2-5; D gene unclear. Deletions cut 6 bases from V and 2 bases from J, with 10 bases between. This CDR3 is 13 amino acids long. In germline, CDR1 is LGHNA, CDR2 YNFKEQ. CDR3 residues: CASSPPLQETQYF. Written as DNA, the CDR3 is TGTGCCAGCAGTCCCCCCCTGCAAGAGACCCAGTACTTC.

The V call is TRBV30, the J call TRBJ2-3, with 8 bases matching TRBD2. The CDR3 is 18 residues long. With V trimmed by 3 bases and J by 5 bases, 19 bases remained unmatched. The germline gives CDR1 GTSNPN, CDR2 SVGIG (reference sequence). For the CDR3, the DNA is TGTGCCTGGAGCCGGACGAGGTCCCCCGGGAGGGGCGAAGATACGCAGTATTTT. Translated, it gives CAWSRTRSPGRGEDTQYF.

The chain recombines TRBV7-9 with TRBJ1-5; D not resolved. V was clipped by 3 bases and J by 3 bases, with 9 bases between them. Germline values: CDR1 SEHNR, CDR2 FQNEAQ (reference sequence). The CDR3 extends over 14 amino acids. The CDR3 reads CASSFNGVNQPQHF. The CDR3, as DNA: TGTGCCAGCAGCTTCAACGGAGTCAATCAGCCCCAGCATTTT.

The rearrangement links TRBV7-2 to TRBJ2-5; D gene uncertain. Germline assignment: CDR1 SGHTA and CDR2 FQGNSA. The CDR3 is made up of 13 amino acids. The ends were cut back, 5 bases at V and 4 bases at J, with 11 bases in the middle. CDR3 in amino acids: CASSTTRRETQYF. CDR3 DNA sequence: TGTGCCAGCAGCACAACTCGACGAGAGACCCAGTACTTC.

V and J are TRBV7-9 and TRBJ1-3; TRBD1 might be the D (6 bases). Trimming left V 7 bases short and J 5 bases short, with 18 bases between. The CDR3 consists of 15 residues. The V gene's germline CDR1 is SEHNR and CDR2 FQNEAQ (reference sequence). CDR3 sequence (DNA): TGTGCCAGCAACAAGGGGGGGGTTCGGAGAAACACCATATATTTT. Translated, it gives CASNKGGVRRNTIYF.

The rearrangement joins TRBV9 to TRBJ1-1, with D hard to call. V dropped 3 bases and J dropped 1 base, with 13 bases sitting between them. There are 15 residues in the CDR3. Germline values: CDR1 SGDLS, CDR2 YYNGEE. Here the CDR3 reads CASSASGVTNTEAFF. The CDR3, as DNA: TGTGCCAGCAGCGCATCTGGGGTGACGAACACTGAAGCTTTCTTT.

This clone was seen only a few times. This rearrangement joins TRBV5-4 to TRBJ1-4, with a possible D match to TRBD1 (5 bases). The CDR3 has 15 amino acids. Trimming removed 3 bases from V and 7 bases from J, with 16 bases in between. CDR1 SGHNT and CDR2 YYREEE come from the germline V gene (reference sequence). The CDR3 is CASSSGSELVEKLFF. The CDR3 nucleotides read TGTGCCAGCAGCTCAGGGTCGGAACTTGTTGAAAAACTGTTTTTT.

The genes are TRBV5-1 and TRBJ2-3, with a tentative D call TRBD1 (5 bases). Trimming left V 1 base short and J 11 bases short, with 11 bases between. Germline-derived CDR1 and CDR2 are SGHRS and YFSETQ. The CDR3 contains 12 residues. Here the CDR3 DNA reads TGCGCCAGCAGCTTGCGCAGGGAAAAGCAGTATTTT. Its translation is CASSLRREKQYF.

This clone was seen a handful of times. The chain uses TRBV7-9 and TRBJ1-2, with D unclear. Germline V lookup: CDR1 SEHNR, CDR2 FQNEAQ (reference sequence). V gave up 0 bases and J gave up 6 bases, with 14 bases separating them. The CDR3 extends over 15 amino acids. The CDR3 loop is CASSLAWVGGHGYTF. The CDR3 DNA sequence: TGTGCCAGCAGCTTAGCATGGGTCGGAGGCCATGGCTACACCTTC.

The rearrangement joins TRBV7-6 to TRBJ2-7; D is unresolved. With 0 bases removed from V and 3 bases from J, the gap between germline ends came to 6 bases. This CDR3 comprises 13 residues. Germline loops: CDR1 SGHVS, CDR2 FNYEAQ. CDR3 sequence: CASSLARDYEQYF. DNA for the CDR3: TGTGCCAGCAGCTTAGCGCGAGACTACGAGCAGTACTTC.

This sequence joins TRBV6-6 and TRBJ1-5; no clear D. Looked up from germline, CDR1 is MNHNY and CDR2 is SVGAGI (reference sequence). V was shortened by 5 bases and J by 7 bases, with 15 bases between the two germline ends. CDR3 size: 14 residues. The DNA for the CDR3 is TGTGCCAGCAGTCTCCCCGGTGGAAACCAGCCCCAGCATTTT. Translation gives CASSLPGGNQPQHF.

A word on this clone: An end of the junction does not agree with germline; a read error may underlie this. The chain combines TRBV2 with TRBJ2-1; 8 nucleotides match TRBD2. There are 15 residues in the CDR3. The V gene's germline CDR1 is SNHLY and CDR2 FYNNEI. CDR3 bases: TGTGTCAGCAGTGTAGAGCGGGAGCTTGGAAATGAGCAGTTCTTC. As protein: CVSSVERELGNEQFF.

This clone was counted a single time. J is TRBJ1-2 and V is TRBV2, with 8 bases matching TRBD1. Losses at the gene ends were 2 bases for V and 8 bases for J; bases not matched to a gene: 10. The V gene's germline CDR1 is SNHLY and CDR2 FYNNEI. This CDR3 has 15 amino acids. CDR3 residues: CASSERQGSGEGYTF. The CDR3 DNA reads TGTGCCAGCAGTGAACGACAGGGGAGTGGGGAAGGCTACACCTTC.

This clone was seen a few times. This chain joins TRBV19 and TRBJ1-1, with a weak D call TRBD1 (5 bases). CDR1 is LNHDA, CDR2 SQIVND, per germline (reference sequence). Trimming took off 6 bases at V and 8 bases at J, with 16 bases between the two ends. The CDR3 runs to 13 residues. Written as DNA, the CDR3 is TGTGCCAGTAGGGACGGGACGGAGTCCGAAGCTTTCTTT. Its translation is CASRDGTESEAFF.

In its sample, this clone was seen a few times. Germline and junction disagree at one end, which may indicate a read error. The chain is built from TRBV2 and TRBJ2-7, with TRBD1 identical over 9 bases. This CDR3 has 13 amino acids. Germline V gene sequence: CDR1 SNHLY, CDR2 FYNNEI. Here the CDR3 DNA reads TGTGCCAGCAGGGAAGGGACAGGGACAGGGCAGTACTTC. Encoded protein: CASREGTGTGQYF.

With regard to this clone: Other nucleotide sequences in the sample specify the same CDR3. This chain joins TRBV18 and TRBJ2-3, with 9 nucleotides matching TRBD2. This CDR3 region has 15 residues. Germline values: CDR1 KGHSH, CDR2 LQKENI. V shed 3 bases, J shed 6 bases, and the junction held 7 bases outside the gene matches. This CDR3 is CASSPALAGSDTQYF. The CDR3 nucleotides read TGTGCCAGCTCACCGGCCCTAGCGGGGTCCGATACGCAGTATTTT.

The sample holds a few counts of this clone. The V gene is TRBV11-2, the J gene TRBJ2-7; a possible D gene is TRBD2 (6 bases). Trimming took 5 bases from V and 3 from J, leaving 20 bases between them. Germline CDR1 and CDR2: SGHAT and FQNNGV. CDR3 length: 16 amino acids. The CDR3 DNA is TGTGCCAGCAGCCTTCTTAAACGGGGGATATGCTACGAGCAGTACTTC. Translating it yields CASSLLKRGICYEQYF.

The chain recombines TRBV29-1 with TRBJ2-5, with 7 positions matching TRBD1. The J segment lost 5 bases and the V segment lost 6 bases, leaving 9 bases of the junction unmatched. CDR1 and CDR2 (germline): SQVTM, ANQGSEA. The CDR3 extends over 13 amino acids. The CDR3 sequence: CSVEGQRFETQYF. Here the CDR3 DNA reads TGCAGCGTCGAGGGACAGAGGTTCGAGACCCAGTACTTC.

V and J are TRBV15 and TRBJ2-1, with D possibly matching TRBD2 (5 bases). The CDR3 runs to 16 residues. V lost 5 bases and J 7 bases, leaving 21 bases between the germline ends. CDR1 and CDR2 (germline): LNHNV, YYDKDF (reference sequence). Here the CDR3 reads CATSRFKTRGANEQFF. The CDR3 DNA reads as TGTGCCACCAGCCGATTCAAAACTAGAGGTGCGAATGAGCAGTTCTTC.

The gene calls are TRBV6-1 and TRBJ1-4, with 8 bases aligning to TRBD1. The V gene's germline CDR1 is MNHNS and CDR2 SASEGT. The trim removed 6 bases at V and 7 bases at J, leaving 7 bases unmatched. The CDR3 sequence is 14 residues long. The CDR3 bases are TGTGCCAGCAGACGCGGGACAGGAGGTGAAAAACTGTTTTTT. Its translation: CASRRGTGGEKLFF.

The chain combines TRBV6-5 with TRBJ2-3; D is perhaps TRBD1 (6 bases). The V gene's germline CDR1 is MNHEY and CDR2 SVGAGI. Between the trimmed V and J ends, which lost 0 bases and 2 bases, there was a span of 9 bases. This CDR3 is 15 amino acids long. CDR3 protein: CASSYSQGNTDTQYF. DNA for the CDR3: TGTGCCAGCAGTTACTCGCAGGGGAACACAGATACGCAGTATTTT.

As for this clone: Within the sample, other DNA sequences also encode this same CDR3. The chain combines TRBV19 with TRBJ1-5; 8 positions agree with TRBD1. The CDR3 is 15 amino acids. After removal of 5 bases from V and 2 bases from J, the junction contained 5 bases not matched to a gene. From germline, CDR1 is LNHDA and CDR2 SQIVND (reference sequence). In DNA, the CDR3 is TGTGCCAGTAGTGCGACAGGGGTAGGCAATCAGCCCCAGCATTTT. Translating gives CASSATGVGNQPQHF.

V usage is TRBV10-2 and J usage is TRBJ1-5; D unclear. CDR3 length equals 14 residues. Germline-derived CDR1 and CDR2 are WSHSY and SAAADI. Trimming left V 5 bases short and J 6 bases short, with 14 bases between. The CDR3 reads CASSYPGKGQPQHF. The CDR3 nucleotides are TGCGCCAGCAGTTACCCCGGGAAGGGTCAGCCCCAGCATTTT.

The V and J genes are TRBV5-1 and TRBJ2-3; 7 bases map to TRBD1. Per the germline V gene, CDR1 is SGHRS and CDR2 is YFSETQ. After removal of 3 bases from V and 0 bases from J, the junction contained 4 bases not matched to a gene. The CDR3 totals 15 residues. CDR3 sequence reads: CASSYRGSSTDTQYF. The CDR3 DNA is TGCGCCAGCAGCTACAGGGGATCTAGCACAGATACGCAGTATTTT.

This clone occurred once. CDR3 in DNA: TGTGCCAGCAGCAAAAACAGGGGGCCTAGCGGGGGCCCCAACACCGGGGAGCTGTTTTTT. Protein: CASSKNRGPSGGPNTGELFF. This chain connects TRBV21-1 to TRBJ2-2; TRBD2 is the table's D call and was not checked against the DNA. TRBV21-1 is assigned pseudogene status. The CDR3 length is 20 residues.